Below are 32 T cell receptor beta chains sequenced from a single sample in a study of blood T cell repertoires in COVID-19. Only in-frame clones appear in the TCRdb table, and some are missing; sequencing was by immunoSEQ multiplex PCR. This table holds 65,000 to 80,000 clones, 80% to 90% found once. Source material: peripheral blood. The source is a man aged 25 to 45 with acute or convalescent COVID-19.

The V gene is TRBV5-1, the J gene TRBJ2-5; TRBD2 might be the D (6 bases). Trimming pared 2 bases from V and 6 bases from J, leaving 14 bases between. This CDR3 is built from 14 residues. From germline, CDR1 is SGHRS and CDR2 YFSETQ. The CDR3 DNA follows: TGCGCCAGCAGCTTCCTGGAGGGGACTCAGACCCAGTACTTC. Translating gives CASSFLEGTQTQYF.

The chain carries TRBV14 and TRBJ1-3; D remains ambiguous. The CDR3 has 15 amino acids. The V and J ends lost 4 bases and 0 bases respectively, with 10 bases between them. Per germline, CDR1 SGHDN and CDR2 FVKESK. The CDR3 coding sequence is TGTGCCAGCAGCCGAGTGACACACTCTGGAAACACCATATATTTT. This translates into CASSRVTHSGNTIYF.

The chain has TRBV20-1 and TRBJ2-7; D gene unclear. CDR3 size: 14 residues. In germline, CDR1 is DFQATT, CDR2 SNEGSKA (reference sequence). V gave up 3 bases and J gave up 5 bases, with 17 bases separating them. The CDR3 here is CSASNSRSQHEQYF. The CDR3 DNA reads TGCAGTGCTAGTAATAGTAGGAGCCAGCACGAGCAGTACTTC.

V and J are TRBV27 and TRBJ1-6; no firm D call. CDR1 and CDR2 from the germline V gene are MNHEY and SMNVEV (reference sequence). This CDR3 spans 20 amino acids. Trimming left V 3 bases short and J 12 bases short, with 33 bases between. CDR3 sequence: CASSFRRQFNPPSHLRPLHF. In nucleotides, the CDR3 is TGTGCCAGCAGTTTTAGGAGGCAGTTCAATCCCCCTTCCCATTTGCGACCCCTCCACTTT.

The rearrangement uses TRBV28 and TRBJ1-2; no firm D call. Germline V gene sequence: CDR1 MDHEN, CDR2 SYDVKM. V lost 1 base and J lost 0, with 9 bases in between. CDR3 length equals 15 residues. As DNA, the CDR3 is TGTGCCAGCAGTTTATTGAGTGGAGCTAACTATGGCTACACCTTC. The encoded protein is CASSLLSGANYGYTF.

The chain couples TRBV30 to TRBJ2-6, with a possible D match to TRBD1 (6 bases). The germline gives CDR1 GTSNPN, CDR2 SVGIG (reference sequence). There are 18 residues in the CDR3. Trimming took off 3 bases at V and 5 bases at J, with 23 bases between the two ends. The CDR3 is CAWRRRDILIEWANVLTF. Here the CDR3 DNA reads TGTGCCTGGAGACGACGGGACATCTTGATAGAGTGGGCCAACGTCCTGACTTTC.

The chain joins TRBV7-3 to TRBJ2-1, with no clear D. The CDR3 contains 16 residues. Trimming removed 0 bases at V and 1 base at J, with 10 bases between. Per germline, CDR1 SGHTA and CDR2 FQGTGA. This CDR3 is CASSLTGGVSYNEQFF. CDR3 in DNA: TGTGCCAGCAGCTTAACCGGCGGTGTATCCTACAATGAGCAGTTCTTC. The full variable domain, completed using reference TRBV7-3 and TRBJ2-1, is GAGVSQTPSNKVTEKGKYVELRCDPISGHTALYWYRQSLGQGPEFLIYFQGTGAADDSGLPNDRFFAVRPEGSVSTLKIQRTERGDSAVYLCASSLTGGVSYNEQFFGPGTRLTVL.

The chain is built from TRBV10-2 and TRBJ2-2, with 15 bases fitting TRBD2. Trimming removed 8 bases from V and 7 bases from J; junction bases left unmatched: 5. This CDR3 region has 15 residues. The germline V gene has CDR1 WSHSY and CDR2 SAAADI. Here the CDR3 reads CASHGTSGGIGELFF. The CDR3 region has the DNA TGCGCCAGCCACGGGACTAGCGGGGGGATCGGGGAGCTGTTTTTT.

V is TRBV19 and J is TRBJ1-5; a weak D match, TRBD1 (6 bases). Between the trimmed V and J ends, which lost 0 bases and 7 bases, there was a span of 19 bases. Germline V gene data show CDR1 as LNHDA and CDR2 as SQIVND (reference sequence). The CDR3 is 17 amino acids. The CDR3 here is CASSIDLQGKRQQPQHF. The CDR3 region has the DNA TGTGCCAGTAGTATAGATCTACAGGGAAAAAGGCAACAGCCCCAGCATTTT.

The CDR3 DNA sequence: TGTGCCAGTAGCATCATACCGCGGGACAGGGGGCGTCAGCCCCAGCATTTT. It translates to CASSIIPRDRGRQPQHF. This sequence joins TRBV19 and TRBJ1-5; 12 nucleotides line up with TRBD1. After removal of 6 bases from V and 6 bases from J, the junction contained 12 bases not matched to a gene. Germline V gene sequence: CDR1 LNHDA, CDR2 SQIVND (reference sequence). The CDR3 extends over 17 amino acids.

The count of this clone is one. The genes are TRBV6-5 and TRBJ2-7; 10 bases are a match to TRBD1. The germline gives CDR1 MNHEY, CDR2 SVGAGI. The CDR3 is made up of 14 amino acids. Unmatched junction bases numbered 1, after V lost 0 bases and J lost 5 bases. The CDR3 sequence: CASSYSGTGDEQYF. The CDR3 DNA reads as TGTGCCAGCAGTTACTCCGGGACAGGGGACGAGCAGTACTTC.

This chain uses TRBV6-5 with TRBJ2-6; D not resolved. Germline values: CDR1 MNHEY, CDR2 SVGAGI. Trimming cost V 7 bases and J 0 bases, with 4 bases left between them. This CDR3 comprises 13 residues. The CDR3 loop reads CASKPSGANVLTF. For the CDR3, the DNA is TGTGCCAGCAAGCCCTCTGGGGCCAACGTCCTGACTTTC.

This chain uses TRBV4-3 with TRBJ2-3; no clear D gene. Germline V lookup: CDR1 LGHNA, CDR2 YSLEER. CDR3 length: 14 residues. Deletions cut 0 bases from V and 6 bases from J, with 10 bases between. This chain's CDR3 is CASSQDLSPDTQYF. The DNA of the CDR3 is TGCGCCAGCAGCCAAGATCTTTCCCCCGATACGCAGTATTTT.

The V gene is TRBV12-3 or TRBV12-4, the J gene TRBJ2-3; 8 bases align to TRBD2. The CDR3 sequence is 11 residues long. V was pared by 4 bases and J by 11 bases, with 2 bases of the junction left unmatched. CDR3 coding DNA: TGTGCCAGCAGTTGGCGGGGGGAGCAGTATTTT. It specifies CASSWRGEQYF.

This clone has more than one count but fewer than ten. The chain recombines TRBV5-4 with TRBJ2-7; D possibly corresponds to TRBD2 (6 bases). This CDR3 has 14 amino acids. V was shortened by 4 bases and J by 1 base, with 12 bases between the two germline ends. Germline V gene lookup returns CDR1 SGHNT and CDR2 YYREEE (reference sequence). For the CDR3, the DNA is TGTGCCAGCAGCAGGACGGGAGAATCCTACGAGCAGTACTTC. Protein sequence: CASSRTGESYEQYF. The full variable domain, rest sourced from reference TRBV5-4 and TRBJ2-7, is ETGVTQSPTHLIKTRGQQVTLRCSSQSGHNTVSWYQQALGQGPQFIFQYYREEENGRGNFPPRFSGLQFPNYSSELNVNALELDDSALYLCASSRTGESYEQYFGPGTRLTVT.

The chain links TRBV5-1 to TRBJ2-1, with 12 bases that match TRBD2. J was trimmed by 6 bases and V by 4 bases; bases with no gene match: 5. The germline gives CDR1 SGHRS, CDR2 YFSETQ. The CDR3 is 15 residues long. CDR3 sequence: CASSNGLAGINEQFF. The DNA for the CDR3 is TGCGCCAGCAGCAACGGACTAGCGGGGATCAATGAGCAGTTCTTC.

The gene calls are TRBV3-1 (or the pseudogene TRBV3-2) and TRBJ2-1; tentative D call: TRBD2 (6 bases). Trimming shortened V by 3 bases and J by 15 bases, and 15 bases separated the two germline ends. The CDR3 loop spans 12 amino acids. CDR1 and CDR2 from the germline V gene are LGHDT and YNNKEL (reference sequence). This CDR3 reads CASSQGREKSFF. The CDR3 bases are TGTGCCAGCAGCCAGGGTCGGGAGAAGTCGTTCTTC.

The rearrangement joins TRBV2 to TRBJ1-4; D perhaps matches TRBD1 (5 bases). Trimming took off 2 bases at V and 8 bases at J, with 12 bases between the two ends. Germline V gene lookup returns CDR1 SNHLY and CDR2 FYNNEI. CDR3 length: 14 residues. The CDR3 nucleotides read TGTGCCAGCAGTGAATTCAGGGTCTTGGAAAAACTGTTTTTT. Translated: CASSEFRVLEKLFF.

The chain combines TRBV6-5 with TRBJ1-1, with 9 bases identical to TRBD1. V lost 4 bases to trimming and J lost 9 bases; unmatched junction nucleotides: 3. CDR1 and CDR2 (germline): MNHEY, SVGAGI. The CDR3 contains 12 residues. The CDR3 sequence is CASSSGTGQAFF. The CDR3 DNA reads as TGTGCCAGCAGTTCCGGGACAGGGCAAGCTTTCTTT.

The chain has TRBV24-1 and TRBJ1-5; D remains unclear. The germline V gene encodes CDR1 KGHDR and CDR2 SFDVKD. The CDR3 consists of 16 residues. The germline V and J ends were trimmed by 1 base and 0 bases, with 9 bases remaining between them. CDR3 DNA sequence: TGTGCCACCAGTGATTTTATGGTCTATAGCAATCAGCCCCAGCATTTT. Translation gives CATSDFMVYSNQPQHF.

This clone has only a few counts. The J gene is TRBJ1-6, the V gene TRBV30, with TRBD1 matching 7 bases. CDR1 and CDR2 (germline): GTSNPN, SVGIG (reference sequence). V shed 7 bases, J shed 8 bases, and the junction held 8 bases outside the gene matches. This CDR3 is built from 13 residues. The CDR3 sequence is CASITGAYSPLHF. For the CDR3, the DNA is TGTGCCTCTATTACAGGGGCTTATTCACCCCTCCACTTT.

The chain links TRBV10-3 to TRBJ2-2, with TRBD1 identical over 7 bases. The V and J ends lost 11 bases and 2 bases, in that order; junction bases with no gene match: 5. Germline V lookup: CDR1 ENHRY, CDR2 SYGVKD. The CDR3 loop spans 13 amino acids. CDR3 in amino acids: CASRDRNTGELFF. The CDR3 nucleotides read TGTGCCTCCCGGGACAGAAACACCGGGGAGCTGTTTTTT.

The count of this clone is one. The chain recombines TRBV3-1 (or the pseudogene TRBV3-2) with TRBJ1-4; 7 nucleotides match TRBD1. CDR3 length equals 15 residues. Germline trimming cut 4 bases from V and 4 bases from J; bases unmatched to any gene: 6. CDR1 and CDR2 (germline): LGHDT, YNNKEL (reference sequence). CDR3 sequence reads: CASSLPGQRNEKLFF. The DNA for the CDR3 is TGTGCCAGCAGCCTACCGGGACAGCGTAATGAAAAACTGTTTTTT.

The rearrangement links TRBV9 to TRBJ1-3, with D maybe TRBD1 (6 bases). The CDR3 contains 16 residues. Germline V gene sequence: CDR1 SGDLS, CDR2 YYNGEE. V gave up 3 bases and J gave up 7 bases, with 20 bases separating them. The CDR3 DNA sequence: TGTGCCAGCAGCGCACACCTCTCCGGGGGGCGGAACACCATATATTTT. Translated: CASSAHLSGGRNTIYF.

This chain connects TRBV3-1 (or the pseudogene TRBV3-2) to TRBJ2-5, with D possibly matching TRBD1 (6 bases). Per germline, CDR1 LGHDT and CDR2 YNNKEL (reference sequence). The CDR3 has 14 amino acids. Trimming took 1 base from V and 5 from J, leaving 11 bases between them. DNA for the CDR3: TGTGCCAGCAGCCAAGTGGCTCAGGGGGAGACCCAGTACTTC. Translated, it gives CASSQVAQGETQYF.

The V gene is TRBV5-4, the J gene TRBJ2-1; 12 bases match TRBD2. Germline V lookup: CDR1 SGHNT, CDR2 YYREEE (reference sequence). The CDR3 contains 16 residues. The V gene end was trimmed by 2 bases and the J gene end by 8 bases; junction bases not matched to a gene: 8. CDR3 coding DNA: TGTGCCAGCAGCTTTAAACGACTAGCGGGAGAACATGAGCAGTTCTTC. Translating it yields CASSFKRLAGEHEQFF. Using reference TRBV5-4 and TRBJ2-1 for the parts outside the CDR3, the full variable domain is ETGVTQSPTHLIKTRGQQVTLRCSSQSGHNTVSWYQQALGQGPQFIFQYYREEENGRGNFPPRFSGLQFPNYSSELNVNALELDDSALYLCASSFKRLAGEHEQFFGPGTRLTVL.

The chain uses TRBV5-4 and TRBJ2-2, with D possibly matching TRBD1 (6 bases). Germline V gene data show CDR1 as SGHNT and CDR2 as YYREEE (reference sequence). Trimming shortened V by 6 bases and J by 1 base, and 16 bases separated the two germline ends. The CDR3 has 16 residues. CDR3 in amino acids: CASNPSGTRNTGELFF. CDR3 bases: TGTGCCAGCAACCCCTCCGGGACAAGGAACACCGGGGAGCTGTTTTTT.

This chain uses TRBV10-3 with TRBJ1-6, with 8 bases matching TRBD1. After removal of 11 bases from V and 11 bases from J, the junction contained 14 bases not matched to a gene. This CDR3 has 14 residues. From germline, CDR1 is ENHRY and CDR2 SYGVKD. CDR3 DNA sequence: TGTGCCGCCAAATCATCAGGGGGCGGAACACCCCTCCACTTT. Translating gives CAAKSSGGGTPLHF.

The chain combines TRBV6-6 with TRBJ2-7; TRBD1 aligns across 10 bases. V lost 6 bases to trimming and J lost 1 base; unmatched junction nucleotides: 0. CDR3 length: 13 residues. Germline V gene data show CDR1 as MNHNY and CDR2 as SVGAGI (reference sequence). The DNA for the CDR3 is TGTGCCAGCAGGGACAGGGGGTCCTACGAGCAGTACGTC. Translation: CASRDRGSYEQYV.

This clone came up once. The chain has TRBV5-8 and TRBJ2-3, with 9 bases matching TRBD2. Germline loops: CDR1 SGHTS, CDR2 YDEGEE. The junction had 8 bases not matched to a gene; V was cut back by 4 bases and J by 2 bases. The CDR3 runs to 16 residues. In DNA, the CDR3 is TGTGCCAGCAGCATTGGACTAGCGCAAAACACAGATACGCAGTATTTT. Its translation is CASSIGLAQNTDTQYF.

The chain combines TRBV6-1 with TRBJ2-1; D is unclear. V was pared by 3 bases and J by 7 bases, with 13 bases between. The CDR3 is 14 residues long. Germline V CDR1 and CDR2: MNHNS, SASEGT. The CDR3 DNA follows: TGTGCCAGCAGTGAGGGTCTCTCGCGGAATGAGCAGTTCTTC. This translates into CASSEGLSRNEQFF.

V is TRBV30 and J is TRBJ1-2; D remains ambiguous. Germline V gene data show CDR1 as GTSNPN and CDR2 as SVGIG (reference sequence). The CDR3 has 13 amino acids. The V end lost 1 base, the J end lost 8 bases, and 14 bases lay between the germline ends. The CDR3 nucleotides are TGTGCCTGGAGTGCTACGGATAGCGCGGGCTACACCTTC. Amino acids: CAWSATDSAGYTF.